A single sample is the source of the 10 T cell receptor beta chains below, sequenced in a study of blood T cells in healthy people across ages. Using a J-beta primer mix together with a sample-barcoded 5' primer, a second PCR was run for roughly 7 to 11 cycles. TCRdb processed the 5' RACE reads anew with MiXCR; each CDR3 protein has one entry. The data show 850,000 to 1,000,000 distinct CDR3 sequences, about 53% seen once. Sequencing was performed on blood. The receptors come from an older woman in good health.

The chain has TRBV12-3 or TRBV12-4 and TRBJ2-4; D is perhaps TRBD1 or TRBD2 (5 bases each). The ends were cut back, 6 bases at V and 6 bases at J, with 12 bases in the middle. This CDR3 region has 13 residues. The CDR3 region has the DNA TGTGCCAGCAGCCCAAATGGGGGAAACATTCAGTACTTC. Residues: CASSPNGGNIQYF.

This sequence joins TRBV11-2 and TRBJ1-1; D not resolved. The length of the CDR3 is 15 residues. The V end lost 4 bases, the J end lost 1 base, and 13 bases lay between the germline ends. Per germline, CDR1 SGHAT and CDR2 FQNNGV. CDR3 sequence (DNA): TGTGCCAGCAGCTCTTCCCTACGTAAGAACACTGAAGCTTTCTTT. This encodes CASSSSLRKNTEAFF.

This chain links TRBV6-5 with TRBJ2-5; 7 bases agree with TRBD2. The DNA end favors TRBJ2-7, so the J call may be wrong. Germline CDR1 reads MNHEY; CDR2 reads SVGAGI. The CDR3 sequence is 17 residues long. CDR3 bases: TGTGCCAGCAGTTACGGGAGAGCAGGGAGGGCAGCCTACGAGCAGTACTTC. This sequence encodes CASSYGRAGRAAYEQYF.

This clonotype was detected a few times. V gene TRBV28 combines with J gene TRBJ2-4; D remains ambiguous. V lost 2 bases, J lost 1 base, and 12 bases lay in between. The CDR3 has 16 amino acids. The germline CDR1 and CDR2 sequences are MDHEN and SYDVKM. The CDR3 is CASSLNPLSAKNIQYF. DNA for the CDR3: TGTGCCAGCAGTTTAAACCCCTTGTCGGCCAAAAACATTCAGTACTTC.

V gene TRBV5-1 combines with J gene TRBJ2-2; 9 bases map to TRBD2. CDR1 SGHRS and CDR2 YFSETQ come from the germline V gene. Trimming removed 5 bases from V and 4 bases from J; junction bases left unmatched: 9. The CDR3 contains 16 residues. The CDR3 DNA sequence: TGCGCCAGCAGTCCAGCCGGGACTAGCCGCACCGGGGAGCTGTTTTTT. Translated, it gives CASSPAGTSRTGELFF.

A remark on this clonotype: At one end the junction does not follow the germline gene, possibly because of a read error. The chain employs TRBV18 and TRBJ2-3; D is ambiguous. CDR1 KGHSH and CDR2 LQKENI come from the germline V gene. This CDR3 has 14 residues. The chain's CDR3 is CANSPRALTDTQYF. The CDR3 DNA is TGTGCCAACTCACCACGAGCACTCACAGATACGCAGTATTTT. The complete variable domain, with remaining parts taken from reference TRBV18 and TRBJ2-3, reads NAGVMQNPRHLVRRRGQEARLRCSPMKGHSHVYWYRQLPEEGLKFMVYLQKENIIDESGMPKERFSAEFPKEGPSILRIQQVVRGDSAAYFCANSPRALTDTQYFGPGTRLTVL.

This clonotype came up a few times. CDR3 amino acids: CSAKRHTYGYTF. Written as DNA, the CDR3 is TGCAGTGCTAAGAGACACACGTATGGCTACACCTTC. J is TRBJ1-2 and V is TRBV20-1, with unresolved D. Germline values: CDR1 DFQATT, CDR2 SNEGSKA (reference sequence). V was cut by 4 bases and J by 5 bases, with 11 bases left in between. The CDR3 length is 12 residues.

The chain uses TRBV7-2 and TRBJ1-2; no clear D. The CDR3 spans 13 residues. Trimming removed 2 bases from V and 8 bases from J, with 12 bases in between. CDR1 is SGHTA, CDR2 FQGNSA, per germline. The CDR3 bases are TGTGCCAGCAGCTTAAGCAGGACGGGCGGCTACACCTTC. Its translation: CASSLSRTGGYTF.

This clonotype occurred a few times. This chain joins TRBV12-3 or TRBV12-4 and TRBJ1-6, with 8 bases identical to TRBD1. This CDR3 spans 14 amino acids. Unmatched junction bases numbered 8, after V lost 6 bases and J lost 10 bases. CDR3 loop: CASRRQGRISPLHF. The DNA for the CDR3 is TGTGCCAGCAGGAGACAGGGGCGGATATCACCCCTCCACTTT.

This clonotype was seen at least ten times. The chain uses TRBV7-3 and TRBJ2-3; D is unresolved. Trimming left V 5 bases short and J 0 bases short, with 9 bases between. CDR1 SGHTA and CDR2 FQGTGA come from the germline V gene. This CDR3 spans 14 amino acids. The CDR3 is CASSPLTSTDTQYF. CDR3 DNA sequence: TGTGCCAGCAGCCCTCTAACTAGCACAGATACGCAGTATTTT.